The entry below gives a single TCR beta chain sequence along with its context. How the authors handled the data: How many nucleated cells were present was estimated from reference gene primer amplification. Sequencing was performed with immunoSEQ multiplex PCR; in TCRdb, only in-frame clones are kept and a portion is missing. The DNA was the basis for D and trimming; V, J and clone size are from that table. The sample holds 95,000 to 150,000 clones; 85% to 90% are singletons and the top ten take roughly 7.6%. This record belongs to a study of blood T cell repertoires in COVID-19. Germline assignment: CDR1 LNHDA and CDR2 SQIVND (reference sequence). The ends lost 6 bases at V and 12 bases at J; junction bases unmatched: 12. The length of the CDR3 is 14 residues.

This chain connects TRBV19 to TRBJ2-7, with TRBD2 identical over 12 bases. The receptor was isolated from a man aged 45-65 years with acute or convalescent COVID-19. Sequenced: peripheral blood. CDR3 nucleotide sequence: TGTGCCAGTAGCCTCGGACTAGCGGGGCCTCCCTGGTACTTC. Its protein is CASSLGLAGPPWYF.